The 2 T cell receptor beta chains below all came from one sample that was sequenced in a study of fetal regulatory T cell absence and autoimmunity (dated by TCRdb to the late 2010s). Receptor amplification or capture employed the immunoSEQ multiplex PCR assay. The table comes from immuneACCESS by way of TCRdb, which keeps in-frame sequences with V and J called. Part of the clones is missing from these tables; in studies checked, under half for an unresolved V gene and the rest for unknown reasons. In this sample the table shows roughly 95,000 clones, 72% of which occur a single time. The ten largest clones take up just under 2% of the sample. Sequencing was carried out using pancreas tissue. The receptors come from a male donor with IPEX syndrome.

This clone was detected a few times. CDR3 region: CASSLYNEKLFF. CDR3 in DNA: TGTGCCAGCAGCTTATACAACGAAAAACTGTTTTTT. This sequence joins TRBV7-9 and TRBJ1-4; D uncertain. The V end was cut by 2 bases, the J end by 8 bases, with 6 bases between. CDR1 is SEHNR, CDR2 FQNEAQ, per germline (reference sequence). The CDR3 has 12 residues.

V usage is TRBV11-3 and J usage is TRBJ2-2, with D possibly matching TRBD1 (6 bases). Trimming pared 5 bases from V and 0 bases from J, leaving 10 bases between. This CDR3 has 15 residues. Germline V gives CDR1 SGHNT, CDR2 YENEEA. CDR3 nucleotides: TGTGCCAGCAGCACCCGGGACACGAACACCGGGGAGCTGTTTTTT. Amino acid sequence: CASSTRDTNTGELFF.